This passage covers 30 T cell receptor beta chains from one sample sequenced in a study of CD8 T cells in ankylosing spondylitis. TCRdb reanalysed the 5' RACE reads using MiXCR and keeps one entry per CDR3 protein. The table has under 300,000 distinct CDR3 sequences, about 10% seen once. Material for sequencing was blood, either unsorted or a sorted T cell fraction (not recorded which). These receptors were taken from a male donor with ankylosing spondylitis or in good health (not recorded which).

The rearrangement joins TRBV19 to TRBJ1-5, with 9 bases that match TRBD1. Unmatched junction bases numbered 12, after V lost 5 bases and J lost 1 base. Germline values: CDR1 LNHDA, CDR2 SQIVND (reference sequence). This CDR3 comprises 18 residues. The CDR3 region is CASSGPGQGSRSNQPQHF. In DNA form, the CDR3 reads TGTGCCAGTAGTGGGCCGGGACAGGGCTCTAGGAGCAATCAGCCCCAGCATTTT.

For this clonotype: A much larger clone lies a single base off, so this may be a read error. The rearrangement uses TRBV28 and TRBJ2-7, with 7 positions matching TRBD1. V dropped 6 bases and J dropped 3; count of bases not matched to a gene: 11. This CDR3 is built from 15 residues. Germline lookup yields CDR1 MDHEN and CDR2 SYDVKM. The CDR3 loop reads CASRPLTGSIYEQYF. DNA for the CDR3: TGTGCCAGCAGACCCCTGACAGGGAGTATCTACGAGCAGTACTTC.

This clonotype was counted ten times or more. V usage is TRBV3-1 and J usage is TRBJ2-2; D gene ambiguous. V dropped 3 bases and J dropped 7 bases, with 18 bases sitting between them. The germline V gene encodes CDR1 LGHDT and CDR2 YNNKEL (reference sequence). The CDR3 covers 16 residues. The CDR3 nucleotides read TGTGCCAGCAGCCACGATTTTGGGGTAAAGGTCGGGGAGCTGTTTTTT. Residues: CASSHDFGVKVGELFF.

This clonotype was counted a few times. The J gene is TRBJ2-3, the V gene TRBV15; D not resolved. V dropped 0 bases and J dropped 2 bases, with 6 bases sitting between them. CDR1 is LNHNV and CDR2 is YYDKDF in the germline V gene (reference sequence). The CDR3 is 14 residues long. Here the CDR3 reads CATSREQPTDTQYF. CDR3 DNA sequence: TGTGCCACCAGCAGAGAACAGCCCACAGATACGCAGTATTTT.

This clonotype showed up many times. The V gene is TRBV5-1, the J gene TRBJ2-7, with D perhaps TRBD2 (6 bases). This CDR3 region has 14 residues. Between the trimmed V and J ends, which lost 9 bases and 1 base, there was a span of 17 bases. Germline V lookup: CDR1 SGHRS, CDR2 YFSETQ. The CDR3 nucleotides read TGCGCCACCGCCAGTCAGGCGGGATCCTACGAGCAGTACTTC. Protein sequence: CATASQAGSYEQYF.

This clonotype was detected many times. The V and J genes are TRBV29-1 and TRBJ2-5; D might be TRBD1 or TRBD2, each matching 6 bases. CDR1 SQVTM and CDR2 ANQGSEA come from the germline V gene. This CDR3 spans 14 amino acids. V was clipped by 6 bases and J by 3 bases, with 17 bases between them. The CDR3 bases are TGCAGCGTGGGGGCCGGGGGCGTTAAAGAGACCCAGTACTTC. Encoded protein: CSVGAGGVKETQYF.

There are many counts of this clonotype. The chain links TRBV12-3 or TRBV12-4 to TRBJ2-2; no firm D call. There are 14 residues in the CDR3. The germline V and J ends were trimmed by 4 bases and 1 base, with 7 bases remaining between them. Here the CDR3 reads CASSWLENTGELFF. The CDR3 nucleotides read TGTGCCAGCAGTTGGCTAGAGAACACCGGGGAGCTGTTTTTT.

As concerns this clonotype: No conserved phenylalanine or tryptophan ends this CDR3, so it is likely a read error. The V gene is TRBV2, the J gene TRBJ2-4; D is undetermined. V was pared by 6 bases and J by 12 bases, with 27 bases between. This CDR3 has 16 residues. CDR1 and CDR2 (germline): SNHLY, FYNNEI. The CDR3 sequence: CASRPVFRNGSHNQYS. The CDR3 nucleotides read TGTGCCAGCAGGCCCGTGTTTCGTAATGGATCCCACAATCAGTACTCC.

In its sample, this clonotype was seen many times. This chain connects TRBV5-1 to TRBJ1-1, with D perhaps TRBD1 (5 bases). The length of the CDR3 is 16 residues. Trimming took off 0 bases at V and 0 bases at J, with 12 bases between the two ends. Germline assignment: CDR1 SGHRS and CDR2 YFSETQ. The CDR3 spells CASSLGIGGVNTEAFF. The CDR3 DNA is TGCGCCAGCAGCTTGGGGATTGGGGGGGTGAACACTGAAGCTTTCTTT.

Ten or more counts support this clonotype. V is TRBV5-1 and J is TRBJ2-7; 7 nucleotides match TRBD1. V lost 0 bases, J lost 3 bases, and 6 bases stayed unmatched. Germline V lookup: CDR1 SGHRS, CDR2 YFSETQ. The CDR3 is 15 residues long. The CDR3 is CASSLGDSLGYEQYF. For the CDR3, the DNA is TGCGCCAGCAGCTTGGGGGACAGTCTTGGCTACGAGCAGTACTTC.

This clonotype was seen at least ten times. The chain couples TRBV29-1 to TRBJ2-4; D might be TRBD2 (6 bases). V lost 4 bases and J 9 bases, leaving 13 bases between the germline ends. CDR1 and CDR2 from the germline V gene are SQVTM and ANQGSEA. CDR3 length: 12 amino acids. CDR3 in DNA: TGCAGCGTTGGGACGGAGGGGAGCATTCAGTACTTC. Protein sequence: CSVGTEGSIQYF.

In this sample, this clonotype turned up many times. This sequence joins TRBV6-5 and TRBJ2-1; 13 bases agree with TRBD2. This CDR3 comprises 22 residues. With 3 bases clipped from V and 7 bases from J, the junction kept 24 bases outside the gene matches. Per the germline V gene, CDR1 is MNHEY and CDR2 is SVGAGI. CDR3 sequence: CASSYFPRQGVGTSGNTNEQFF. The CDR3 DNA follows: TGTGCCAGCAGTTATTTCCCACGACAGGGGGTAGGGACTAGCGGGAATACAAATGAGCAGTTCTTC.

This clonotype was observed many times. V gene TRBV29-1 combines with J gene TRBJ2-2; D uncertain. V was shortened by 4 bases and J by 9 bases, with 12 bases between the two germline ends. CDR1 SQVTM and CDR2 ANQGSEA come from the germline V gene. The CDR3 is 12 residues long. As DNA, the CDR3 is TGCAGCGTTGCTTCGAGTGGCCGGGAGCTGTTTTTT. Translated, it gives CSVASSGRELFF.

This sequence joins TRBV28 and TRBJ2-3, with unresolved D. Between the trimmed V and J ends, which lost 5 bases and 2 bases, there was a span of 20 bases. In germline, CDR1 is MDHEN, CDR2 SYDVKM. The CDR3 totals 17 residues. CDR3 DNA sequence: TGTGCCAGCAGTCTCCGAAAGCCCCATAGGCCCACAGATACGCAGTATTTT. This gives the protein CASSLRKPHRPTDTQYF.

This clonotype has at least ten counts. In DNA form, the CDR3 reads TGTGCCAGCAGCCAAGTGGGCACTAGCGGGGGTCAATATTGGAATGAGCAGTTCTTC. Protein product: CASSQVGTSGGQYWNEQFF. This chain uses TRBV4-2 with TRBJ2-1, with 11 positions matching TRBD2. Germline V gene lookup returns CDR1 LGHNA and CDR2 YNFKEQ. The CDR3 has 19 residues. V was clipped by 1 base and J by 7 bases; unmatched bases: 15.

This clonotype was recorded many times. The CDR3 is CASSLAARETQYF. Written as DNA, the CDR3 is TGTGCCAGCAGCTTGGCAGCTAGAGAGACCCAGTACTTC. The chain couples TRBV5-5 to TRBJ2-5; D uncertain. CDR1 and CDR2 from the germline V gene are SGHKS and YYEKEE (reference sequence). The V end lost 0 bases, the J end lost 4 bases, and 7 bases lay between the germline ends. The length of the CDR3 is 13 residues.

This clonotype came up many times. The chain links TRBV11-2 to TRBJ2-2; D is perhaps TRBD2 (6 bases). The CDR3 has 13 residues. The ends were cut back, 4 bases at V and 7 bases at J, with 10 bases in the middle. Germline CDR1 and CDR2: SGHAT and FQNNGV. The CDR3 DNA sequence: TGTGCCAGCAGCTCATATAGCGGCGGGGAGCTGTTTTTT. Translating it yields CASSSYSGGELFF.

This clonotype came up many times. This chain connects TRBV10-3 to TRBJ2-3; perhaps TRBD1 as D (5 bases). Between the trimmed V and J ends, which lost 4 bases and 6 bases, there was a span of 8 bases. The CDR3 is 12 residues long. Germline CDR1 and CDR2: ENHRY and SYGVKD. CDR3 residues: CAISGGADTQYF. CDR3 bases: TGTGCCATCAGTGGGGGCGCGGATACGCAGTATTTT.

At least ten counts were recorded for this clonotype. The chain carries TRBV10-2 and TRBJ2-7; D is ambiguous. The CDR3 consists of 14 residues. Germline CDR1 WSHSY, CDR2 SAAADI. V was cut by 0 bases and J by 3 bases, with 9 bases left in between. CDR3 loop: CASSESEPDYEQYF. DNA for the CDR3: TGCGCCAGCAGTGAGTCGGAACCCGACTACGAGCAGTACTTC.

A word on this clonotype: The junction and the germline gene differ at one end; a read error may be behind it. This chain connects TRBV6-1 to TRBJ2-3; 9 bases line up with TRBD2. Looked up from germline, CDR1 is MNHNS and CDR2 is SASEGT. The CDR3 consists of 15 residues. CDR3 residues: CASSEDSGGTATQYF. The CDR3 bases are TGTGCCAGCAGTGAGGATAGCGGGGGCACAGCTACGCAGTATTTT.

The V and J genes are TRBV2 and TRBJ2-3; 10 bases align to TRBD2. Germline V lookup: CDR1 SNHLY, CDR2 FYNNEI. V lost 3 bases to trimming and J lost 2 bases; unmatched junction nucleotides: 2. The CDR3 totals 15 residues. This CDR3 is CASSDSGGTTDTQYF. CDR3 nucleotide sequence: TGTGCCAGCAGTGATAGCGGGGGGACCACAGATACGCAGTATTTT. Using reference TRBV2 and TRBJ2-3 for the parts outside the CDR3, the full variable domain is EPEVTQTPSHQVTQMGQEVILRCVPISNHLYFYWYRQILGQKVEFLVSFYNNEISEKSEIFDDQFSVERPDGSNFTLKIRSTKLEDSAMYFCASSDSGGTTDTQYFGPGTRLTVL.

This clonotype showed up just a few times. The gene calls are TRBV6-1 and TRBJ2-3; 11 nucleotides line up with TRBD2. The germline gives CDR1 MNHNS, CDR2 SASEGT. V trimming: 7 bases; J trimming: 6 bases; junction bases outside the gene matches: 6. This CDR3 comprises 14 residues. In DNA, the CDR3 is TGTGCCAGCACCCGACTAGCGGGGAGGGATACGCAGTATTTT. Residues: CASTRLAGRDTQYF.

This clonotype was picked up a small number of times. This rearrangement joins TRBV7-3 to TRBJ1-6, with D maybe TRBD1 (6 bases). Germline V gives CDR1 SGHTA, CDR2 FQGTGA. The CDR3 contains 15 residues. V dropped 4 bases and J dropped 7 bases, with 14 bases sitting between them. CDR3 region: CASSWTGGGNSPLHF. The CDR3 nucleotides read TGTGCCAGCAGCTGGACTGGGGGCGGCAATTCACCCCTCCACTTT.

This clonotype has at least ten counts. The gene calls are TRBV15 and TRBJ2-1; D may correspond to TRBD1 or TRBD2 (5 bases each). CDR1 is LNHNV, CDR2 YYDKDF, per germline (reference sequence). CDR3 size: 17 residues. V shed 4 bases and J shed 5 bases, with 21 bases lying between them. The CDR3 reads CATSKPLPGRPNNEQFF. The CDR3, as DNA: TGTGCCACCAGCAAGCCACTGCCGGGACGACCAAACAATGAGCAGTTCTTC.

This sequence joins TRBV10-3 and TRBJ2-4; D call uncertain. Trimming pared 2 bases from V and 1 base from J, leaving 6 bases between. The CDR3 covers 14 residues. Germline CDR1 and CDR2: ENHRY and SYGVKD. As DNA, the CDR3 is TGTGCCATCAGTGAGGGGTTGGCCAAAAACATTCAGTACTTC. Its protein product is CAISEGLAKNIQYF.

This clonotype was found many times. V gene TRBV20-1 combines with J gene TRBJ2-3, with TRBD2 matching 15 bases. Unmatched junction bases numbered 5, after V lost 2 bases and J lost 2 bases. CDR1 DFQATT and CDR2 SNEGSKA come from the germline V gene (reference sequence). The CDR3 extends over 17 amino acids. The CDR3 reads CSARSGTSGGNTDTQYF. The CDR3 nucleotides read TGCAGTGCTAGATCGGGGACTAGCGGGGGGAACACAGATACGCAGTATTTT.

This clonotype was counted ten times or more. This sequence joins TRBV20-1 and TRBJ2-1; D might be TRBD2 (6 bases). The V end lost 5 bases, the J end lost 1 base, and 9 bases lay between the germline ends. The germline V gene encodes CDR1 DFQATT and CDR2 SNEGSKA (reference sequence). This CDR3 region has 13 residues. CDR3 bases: TGCAGTGCTCGGGGACTTTCCTACAATGAGCAGTTCTTC. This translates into CSARGLSYNEQFF.

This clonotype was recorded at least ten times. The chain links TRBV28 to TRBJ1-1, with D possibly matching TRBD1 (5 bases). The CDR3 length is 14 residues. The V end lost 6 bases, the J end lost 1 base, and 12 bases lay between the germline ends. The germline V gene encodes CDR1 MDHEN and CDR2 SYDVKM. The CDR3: CASRDSGANTEAFF. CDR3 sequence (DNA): TGTGCCAGCAGAGACAGTGGGGCGAACACTGAAGCTTTCTTT.

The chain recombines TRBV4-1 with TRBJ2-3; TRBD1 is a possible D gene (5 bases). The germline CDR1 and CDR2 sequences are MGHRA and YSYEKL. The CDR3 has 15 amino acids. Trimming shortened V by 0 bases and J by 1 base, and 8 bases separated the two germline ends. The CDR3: CASSQDRGGTDTQYF. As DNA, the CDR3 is TGCGCCAGCAGCCAAGATAGGGGCGGCACAGATACGCAGTATTTT.

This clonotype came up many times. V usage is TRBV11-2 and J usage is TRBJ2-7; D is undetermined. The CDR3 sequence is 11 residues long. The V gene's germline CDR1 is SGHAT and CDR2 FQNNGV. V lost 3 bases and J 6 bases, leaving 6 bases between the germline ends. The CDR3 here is CASSFRREQYF. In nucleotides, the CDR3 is TGTGCCAGCAGCTTCAGGCGCGAGCAGTACTTC.